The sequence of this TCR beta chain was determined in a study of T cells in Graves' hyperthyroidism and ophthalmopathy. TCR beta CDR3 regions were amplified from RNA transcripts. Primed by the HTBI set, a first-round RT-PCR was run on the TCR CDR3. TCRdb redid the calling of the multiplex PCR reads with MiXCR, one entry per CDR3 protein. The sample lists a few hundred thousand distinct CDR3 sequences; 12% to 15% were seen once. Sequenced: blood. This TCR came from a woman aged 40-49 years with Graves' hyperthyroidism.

CDR3 bases: TGTGCCAGCAGCTCCCTTGGTCAACCTAGCTCCTACAATGAGCAGTTCTTC. It translates to CASSSLGQPSSYNEQFF. This chain joins TRBV3-1 and TRBJ2-1; no clear D gene. Germline V gene lookup returns CDR1 LGHDT and CDR2 YNNKEL (reference sequence). The CDR3 extends over 17 amino acids. Trimming pared 5 bases from V and 0 bases from J, leaving 17 bases between.